This T cell receptor (beta chain) came from a study of cytomegalovirus exposure and HLA in healthy donors. Overall study results and limits: HLA alleles showed associations with about 17,000 TCR beta sequences in a later analysis, at a 0.05 false discovery rate. A later analysis found most CMV-associated TCR beta chains apparently HLA-restricted. The investigators catalogued 160 or so TCR beta chains as cytomegalovirus-associated. Presence/absence analyses supposed approximately even sequencing depth among donors.

On this clone: Its antigen is not identified.

Unmatched junction bases numbered 14, after V lost 5 bases and J lost 7 bases. The CDR3 extends over 17 amino acids. CDR1 and CDR2 (germline): MNHEY, SMNVEV (reference sequence). In the PCR, 60 Vbeta and 13 Jbeta primers were used. Produced via immunoSEQ multiplex PCR; TCRdb's table is partial and in-frame only. The table has 150,000 to 200,000 clones, around 72% seen once. The sequenced material came from PBMCs. This sequence was found in a middle-aged man in good health and CMV-seronegative. The rearrangement uses TRBV27 and TRBJ1-6; 7 nucleotides match TRBD1. CDR3 DNA sequence: TGTGCCAGCAGTCTACTCGGTCCGACAGGGAGCAATTCACCCCTCCACTTT. Translating gives CASSLLGPTGSNSPLHF.